This T cell receptor (beta chain) appears in the sequencing data of a study of OX40 agonist ivuxolimab in advanced cancers. General observations from the study: On average, CD8+ T cells showed a greater number of expanded clones than CD4+.

The germline V gene has CDR1 MNHNS and CDR2 SASEGT. The CDR3 sequence is 15 residues long. The V and J ends lost 2 bases and 4 bases respectively, with 14 bases between them. TCRdb's table, derived via immunoSEQ multiplex PCR, lists solely in-frame clones and lacks some. The sample has fewer than 75,000 clones; approximately 86% are singletons. With regard to this clone: Antigen unknown.

Here the sequenced sample was CD4+ or CD8+ T cells sorted from blood, taken in a trial of the OX40 agonist ivuxolimab. The receptor was derived from an adult with an advanced solid tumor such as melanoma, head and neck, liver or kidney cancer. The chain recombines TRBV6-1 with TRBJ2-5, with D unclear. CDR3 in amino acids: CASSEFGTWGETQYF. CDR3 nucleotide sequence: TGTGCCAGCAGTGAATTTGGCACCTGGGGAGAGACCCAGTACTTC.